These 15 T cell receptor beta chains share one sample of origin, sequenced in a study of metastatic and nonmetastatic thyroid tumors. TCRdb used MiXCR to call clones anew from the PCR reads. The sample contains approximately 70,000 clones, roughly 4.1% of which appear only once. All patients were treatment-naive before thyroid surgery. The specimen sequenced was blood. All receptors come from a female donor with papillary thyroid cancer or a benign thyroid nodule (not recorded which). Some clones in this sample may be carry-over from other donors' samples.

This clone was counted ten times or more. V usage is TRBV14 and J usage is TRBJ2-2; D is perhaps TRBD2 (5 bases). The CDR3 is made up of 17 amino acids. Trimming left V 2 bases short and J 0 bases short, with 13 bases between. Germline V gene sequence: CDR1 SGHDN, CDR2 FVKESK. The CDR3 spells CASSQLGLRANTGELFF. The CDR3 DNA reads as TGTGCCAGCAGCCAACTTGGACTCCGCGCGAACACCGGGGAGCTGTTTTTT.

This clone came up a few times. The CDR3 protein is CASTGEEAVGQAFF. The CDR3 region has the DNA TGTGCCAGCACCGGAGAGGAGGCAGTTGGGCAGGCTTTCTTT. This chain joins TRBV9 and TRBJ1-1; D remains ambiguous. Trimming took 6 bases from V and 11 from J, leaving 23 bases between them. CDR1 is SGDLS, CDR2 YYNGEE, per germline. This CDR3 has 14 amino acids.

V usage is TRBV6-1 and J usage is TRBJ2-7; D ambiguous. Trimming pared 7 bases from V and 3 bases from J, leaving 10 bases between. CDR3 length: 12 amino acids. Germline V lookup: CDR1 MNHNS, CDR2 SASEGT. Here the CDR3 DNA reads TGTGCCAGCAACGCTGGAATCTACGAGCAGTACTTC. Protein: CASNAGIYEQYF.

This clone was counted many times. The chain carries TRBV12-3 or TRBV12-4 and TRBJ2-1, with 11 bases fitting TRBD2. V lost 6 bases and J lost 8; bases outside the gene matches: 9. The CDR3 sequence is 15 residues long. CDR3 amino acids: CASRSGLAGSHEQFF. The CDR3 DNA reads as TGTGCCAGCAGGTCCGGACTAGCGGGTTCCCATGAGCAGTTCTTC.

As for this clone: At one of its ends the junction is not consistent with the germline gene, which may arise from a read error. The CDR3 region has the DNA TGTGCCAGCAGTATATGGGACAGGGGGGGGAATGAGCAGTTCTTC. Its translation: CASSIWDRGGNEQFF. The gene calls are TRBV28 and TRBJ2-1; 11 bases are a match to TRBD1. Germline V gene sequence: CDR1 MDHEN, CDR2 SYDVKM. The CDR3 totals 15 residues.

This clone was detected only a few times. Likely a read error: the CDR3 ends without its conserved phenylalanine or tryptophan. V and J are TRBV2 and TRBJ2-7, with D tentatively TRBD1 (6 bases). V was shortened by 4 bases and J by 5 bases, with 9 bases between the two germline ends. Per germline, CDR1 SNHLY and CDR2 FYNNEI. The CDR3 has 12 residues. CDR3 sequence: CASSGGGHEQYS. Here the CDR3 DNA reads TGTGCCAGCAGTGGTGGGGGCCACGAGCAGTACTCC.

V is TRBV19 and J is TRBJ1-4; 11 nucleotides agree with TRBD1. Germline values: CDR1 LNHDA, CDR2 SQIVND (reference sequence). The CDR3 consists of 15 residues. The V and J ends lost 5 bases and 6 bases, in that order; junction bases with no gene match: 5. The CDR3 loop reads CASSLGQGAHEKLFF. CDR3 in DNA: TGTGCCAGTAGTCTCGGACAGGGGGCGCATGAAAAACTGTTTTTT. Combining the CDR3 with reference TRBV19 and TRBJ1-4 gives the whole variable domain DGGITQSPKYLFRKEGQNVTLSCEQNLNHDAMYWYRQDPGQGLRLIYYSQIVNDFQKGDIAEGYSVSREKKESFPLTVTSAQKNPTAFYLCASSLGQGAHEKLFFGSGTQLSVL.

This clone was recorded many times. V and J are TRBV20-1 and TRBJ2-3; D is possibly TRBD1 or TRBD2 (5 bases each). V lost 2 bases to trimming and J lost 5 bases, with 8 bases between them. Germline CDR1 reads DFQATT; CDR2 reads SNEGSKA (reference sequence). This CDR3 region has 12 residues. CDR3 sequence (DNA): TGCAGTGCTAGACCTGGGGGAGATACGCAGTATTTT. Translation: CSARPGGDTQYF.

Many counts were recorded for this clone. The rearrangement uses TRBV19 and TRBJ2-2; weak D call: TRBD2 (5 bases). V was cut by 6 bases and J by 4 bases, with 15 bases left in between. This CDR3 spans 15 amino acids. CDR1 and CDR2 (germline): LNHDA, SQIVND (reference sequence). In nucleotides, the CDR3 is TGTGCCAGTAGGCCCGACTACCTAACCACCGGGGAGCTGTTTTTT. Amino acid sequence: CASRPDYLTTGELFF. Combining the CDR3 with reference TRBV19 and TRBJ2-2 gives the whole variable domain DGGITQSPKYLFRKEGQNVTLSCEQNLNHDAMYWYRQDPGQGLRLIYYSQIVNDFQKGDIAEGYSVSREKKESFPLTVTSAQKNPTAFYLCASRPDYLTTGELFFGEGSRLTVL.

This clone appeared many times. V is TRBV19 and J is TRBJ2-2; no clear D. V gave up 3 bases and J gave up 1 base, with 9 bases separating them. Germline assignment: CDR1 LNHDA and CDR2 SQIVND (reference sequence). This CDR3 spans 15 amino acids. CDR3 in amino acids: CASSMMGQNTGELFF. The CDR3 DNA is TGTGCCAGTAGTATGATGGGTCAGAACACCGGGGAGCTGTTTTTT.

This clone appeared many times. The V gene is TRBV12-3 or TRBV12-4, the J gene TRBJ1-5; D might be TRBD1 (5 bases). There are 13 residues in the CDR3. V lost 6 bases and J lost 1, with 7 bases in between. The CDR3 here is CASRRDSNQPQHF. Here the CDR3 DNA reads TGTGCCAGCAGACGGGACAGCAATCAGCCCCAGCATTTT.

This clone turned up a few times. This clone may be a read error of a much larger clone one base away. V gene TRBV2 combines with J gene TRBJ2-5; D is perhaps TRBD1 or TRBD2 (5 bases each). This CDR3 is built from 15 residues. Per the germline V gene, CDR1 is SNHLY and CDR2 is FYNNEI. V lost 8 bases to trimming and J lost 5 bases, with 21 bases between them. In DNA, the CDR3 is TGTGCCAGCCGGGACCGGGGTCAGGTCGGGGAGACCCAGTACTTC. This encodes CASRDRGQVGETQYF.

As regards this clone: Since a much larger clone is just one base distant, this may be a read error. Other DNA sequences in the same sample also yield this CDR3. The V and J genes are TRBV2 and TRBJ1-6; TRBD1 aligns across 8 bases. Germline V CDR1 and CDR2: SNHLY, FYNNEI. The CDR3 spans 14 residues. V was clipped by 9 bases and J by 7 bases; unmatched bases: 8. CDR3 region: CASRDRGQNSPLHF. DNA for the CDR3: TGTGCCAGTAGAGACAGGGGTCAGAATTCACCCCTCCACTTT.

Many counts were recorded for this clone. The CDR3 nucleotides are TGTGCCAGTAGTATAGCGACAGGGGGGTCCGCGGTGCCCTACGAGCAGTACTTC. Encoded protein: CASSIATGGSAVPYEQYF. The V and J genes are TRBV19 and TRBJ2-7; 9 positions match TRBD1. The germline V gene has CDR1 LNHDA and CDR2 SQIVND (reference sequence). The CDR3 spans 18 residues. Trimming at V came to 1 base and at J to 2 bases, leaving 12 bases not matched to a gene.

The V gene is TRBV4-2, the J gene TRBJ1-2; 11 bases are shared with TRBD1. V dropped 0 bases and J dropped 2; count of bases not matched to a gene: 17. Germline V CDR1 and CDR2: LGHNA, YNFKEQ. The CDR3 has 21 amino acids. CDR3 sequence reads: CASSQDGGSTPGQGENYGYTF. CDR3 DNA: TGTGCCAGCAGCCAAGATGGGGGGTCAACTCCGGGACAGGGGGAAAACTATGGCTACACCTTC.